This TCR beta chain was obtained from a study of T cell repertoires in cytomegalovirus infection. For the study at large: It can be stated that public TCR beta signatures indicated CMV infection as well as a matching HLA type.

TCRdb processed the reads anew with MiXCR; each CDR3 protein has one entry. The data show 150,000 to 190,000 distinct CDR3 sequences, less than 25% seen once. This clonotype occurred many times. This TCR came from a human donor in good health (CMV status not recorded). Some clones in this sample may be carry-over from other donors' samples. The specimen was PBMCs.

DNA for the CDR3: TGTGCCAGCAGCCAAGATGTGCAGGGGCGGTCTGGCTACACCTTC. Protein product: CASSQDVQGRSGYTF. The chain carries TRBV14 and TRBJ1-2; TRBD1 might be the D (6 bases). Germline loops: CDR1 SGHDN, CDR2 FVKESK. V lost 0 bases and J 7 bases, leaving 15 bases between the germline ends. The CDR3 has 15 residues.